The rows below give T cell receptor beta chains drawn from one sample of a study of shared clonotypes between healthy human individuals. Only in-frame clones appear in the TCRdb table, and some are missing; sequencing was by immunoSEQ multiplex PCR. The top ten clones hold approximately 1.5% of a sample with roughly 1 million clones, about 74% of them seen once. The sample comprised memory CD4+ T cells sorted from blood. The receptor source for this set is a man in his late teens or twenties in good health. The CDR3 runs from the conserved cysteine through the conserved F or W. Each record gives: CDR3 protein, J gene, V gene.

CASRGAGIPPYEQYF TRBJ2-7 TRBV7-2
CASRIQGTPSNEQFF TRBJ2-1 TRBV10-2
CASSRTSGENEQYF TRBJ2-7 TRBV18
CASSEAAGWTTYEQYF TRBJ2-7 TRBV6-1
CASSIQRGVFRNEQFF TRBJ2-1 TRBV27
CSVETVSGQPQHF TRBJ1-5 TRBV29-1
CAISESSLRPDKRAGPYEQYF TRBJ2-7 TRBV10-3
CASRPRLAGEGDEQFF TRBJ2-1 TRBV7-2
CAKHGSGESIPYNEQFF TRBJ2-1 TRBV25-1
CASSLEQGTRGNTIYF TRBJ1-3 TRBV5-1
CASSESPYSGGSYNEQFF TRBJ2-1 TRBV25-1
CASRRTASSGQPQHF TRBJ1-5 TRBV7-2
CASSDLSRNEQFF TRBJ2-1 TRBV2
CASSVEGGGTPYNEQFF TRBJ2-1 TRBV9
CASSTLAGAAEGETQYF TRBJ2-5 TRBV19
CASSPKLLETGGYTF TRBJ1-2 TRBV10-2
CASTIPGRGEVEQYF TRBJ2-7 TRBV7-9
CASSPPLVLTYNEQFF TRBJ2-1 TRBV18
CASSPGQASGSPLHF TRBJ1-6 TRBV18
CASSPYPSAGSYNEQFF TRBJ2-1 TRBV7-9
CASSPRGTGSNEQFF TRBJ2-1 TRBV11-3
CASSVTGTSGNTIYF TRBJ1-3 TRBV9
CASNRGRAPPRQFF TRBJ2-1 TRBV10-2
CASSSRTEFYEQYF TRBJ2-7 TRBV7-9
CASSVTGGWNSPLHF TRBJ1-6 TRBV5-1
CASIQSRGAGNIQYF TRBJ2-4 TRBV2
CASSTGSSGGKETQYF TRBJ2-5 TRBV5-1
CSVGAGVEAFF TRBJ1-1 TRBV29-1
CATSRDRVAQPQHF TRBJ1-5 TRBV15
CASSEAVLASLNYEQYF TRBJ2-7 TRBV2
CATRGGQEKLFF TRBJ1-4 TRBV10-3
CASSLALGGGNQETQYF TRBJ2-5 TRBV7-9
CASSSHRGYEQFF TRBJ2-1 TRBV19
CASSPGSGEFNEQFF TRBJ2-1 TRBV18
CASSLGLAGGQDTQYF TRBJ2-3 TRBV5-1
CASKGTSGSSYNEQFF TRBJ2-1 TRBV23-1
CASSPGTVYGYTF TRBJ1-2 TRBV18
CASSLVGSYEQYF TRBJ2-7 TRBV27
CASSNSGTATDTQYF TRBJ2-3 TRBV6-6
CASSRTGASSYNEQFF TRBJ2-1 TRBV7-2
CASSGRQGSGANVLTF TRBJ2-6 TRBV5-1
CASSEARGQDLSGANVLTF TRBJ2-6 TRBV2
CATGAAYNTEAFF TRBJ1-1 TRBV28
CASNTQHGIYSNQPQHF TRBJ1-5 TRBV21-1
CASKSETGSNQPQHF TRBJ1-5 TRBV2